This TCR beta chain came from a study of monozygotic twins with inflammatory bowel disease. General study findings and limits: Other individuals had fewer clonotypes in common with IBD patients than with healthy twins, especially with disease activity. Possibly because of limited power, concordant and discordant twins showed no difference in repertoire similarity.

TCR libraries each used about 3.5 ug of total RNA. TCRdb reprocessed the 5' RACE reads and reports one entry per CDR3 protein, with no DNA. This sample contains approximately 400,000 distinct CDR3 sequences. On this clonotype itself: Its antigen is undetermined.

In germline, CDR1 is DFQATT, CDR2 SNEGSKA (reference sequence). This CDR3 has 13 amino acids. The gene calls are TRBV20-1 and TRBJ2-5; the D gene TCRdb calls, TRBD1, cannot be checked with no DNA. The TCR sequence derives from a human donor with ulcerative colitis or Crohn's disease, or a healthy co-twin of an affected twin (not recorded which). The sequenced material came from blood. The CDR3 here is CIPTGGDQETQYF.